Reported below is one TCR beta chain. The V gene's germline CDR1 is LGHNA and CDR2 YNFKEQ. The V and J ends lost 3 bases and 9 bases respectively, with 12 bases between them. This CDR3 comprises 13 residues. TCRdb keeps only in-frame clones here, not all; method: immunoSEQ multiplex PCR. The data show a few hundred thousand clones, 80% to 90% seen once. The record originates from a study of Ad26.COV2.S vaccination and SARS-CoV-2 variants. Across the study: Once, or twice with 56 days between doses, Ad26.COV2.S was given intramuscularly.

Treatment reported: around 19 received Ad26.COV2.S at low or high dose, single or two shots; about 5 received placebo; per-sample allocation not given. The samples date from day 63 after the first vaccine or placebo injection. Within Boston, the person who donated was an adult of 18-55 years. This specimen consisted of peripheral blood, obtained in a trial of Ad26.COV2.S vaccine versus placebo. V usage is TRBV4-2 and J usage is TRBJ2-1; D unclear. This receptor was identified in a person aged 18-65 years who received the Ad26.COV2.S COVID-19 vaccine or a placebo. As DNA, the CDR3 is TGTGCCAGCAGCCACGGTAGTGGCGGTGAGCAGTTCTTC. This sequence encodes CASSHGSGGEQFF.